A selection of T cell receptor beta chains follows, all from one sample in a study of T cell responses to AZD1222 COVID-19 vaccine. The assay was immunoSEQ multiplex PCR, and TCRdb's table has in-frame clones only and misses some. This table holds about 110,000 clones, more than 70% found once. Sequences were derived from peripheral blood, sampled on day 0 of AZD1222 vaccination. These receptors all come from an adult in good health. Each CDR3 is given with its conserved first and last residue. D genes are given only for firm matches. For some rows the clone size is stated as once, few or many, or as a class when expanded; others skip it.

TRBJ1-6,-,-,TRBV2,TGTGCCAGCAGTCTACAGGGTTCCTATAATTCACCCCTCCACTTT,CASSLQGSYNSPLHF
TRBJ1-5,-,TRBD1,TRBV6-2/TRBV6-3,TGTGCCAGCAGTCCCGGGACAGGGGGTACCACCGGTCAGCCCCAGCATTTT,CASSPGTGGTTGQPQHF
TRBJ1-6,-,-,TRBV4-3,TGCGCCAGCAGCCAAGCCCAGGTCCCCCAATCACCCCTCCACTTT,CASSQAQVPQSPLHF
TRBJ1-2,once,-,TRBV3-1/TRBV3-2,TGTGCCAGCAGCCCCATTCCTTGGGGGGGCAACTATGGCTACACCTTC,CASSPIPWGGNYGYTF
TRBJ2-6,-,TRBD1,TRBV7-9,TGTGCCAGCAGCCCGAGGACAGGGCCGTCCCCCTCTGGGGCCAACGTCCTGACTTTC,CASSPRTGPSPSGANVLTF
TRBJ2-5,-,-,TRBV5-1,TGCGCCAGCAGCTTGGCTGGAGGAACCGAGACCCAGTACTTC,CASSLAGGTETQYF
TRBJ1-2,-,TRBD1,TRBV11-3,TGTGCCAGCAGCACCGGACAGGGATGGGACACCTTC,CASSTGQGWDTF
TRBJ2-2,-,-,TRBV27,TGTGCCAGCACCGCCCTCGGTAGCGGGAACACCGGGGAGCTGTTTTTT,CASTALGSGNTGELFF
TRBJ2-7,-,TRBD2,TRBV7-6,TGTGCCAGCAGCTTAGCGTACTCCATAGGGACTACCCACTACGAGCAGTACTTC,CASSLAYSIGTTHYEQYF
TRBJ2-2,-,-,TRBV28,TGTGCCAGCAGTTTACGGGTTCCCGGCGGGGAGCTGTTTTTT,CASSLRVPGGELFF
TRBJ1-1,-,-,TRBV19,TGTGCCAGCACCTTAAGGGAGGAAACTGAAGCTTTCTTT,CASTLREETEAFF
TRBJ1-1,few,-,TRBV6-2/TRBV6-3,TGTGCCAGCAGTTACTCCCGTGGAAAGGGGCCCACTGAAGCTTTCTTT,CASSYSRGKGPTEAFF
TRBJ2-5,few,TRBD1,TRBV5-4,TGTGCCAGCAGCTCGACAGGGTGGAAAGGGACCCAGTACTTC,CASSSTGWKGTQYF
TRBJ1-3,-,-,TRBV27,TGTGCCAGCAGCCGCGGAAACACCATATATTTT,CASSRGNTIYF
TRBJ1-2,-,-,TRBV19,TGTGCCAGTACCAAATTAGTCGTGGCCAGACCTACGGATGGCTACACCTTC,CASTKLVVARPTDGYTF
TRBJ1-3,once,-,TRBV18,TGTGCCAGCTCACCTACTTCAGGAGGCTCTGGAAACACCATATATTTT,CASSPTSGGSGNTIYF
TRBJ1-5,-,-,TRBV27,TGTGCCAGCAGTTCCGCCGGGGTTTATCAGCCCCAGCATTTT,CASSSAGVYQPQHF
TRBJ2-7,-,-,TRBV4-2,TGTGCCAGCAGCCAAGATGACAGCGCCTCCTACGAGCAGTACTTC,CASSQDDSASYEQYF
TRBJ2-7,-,-,TRBV7-2,TGTGCCAGCAGCGCCAGTTACGAGCAGTACTTC,CASSASYEQYF
TRBJ2-7,-,-,TRBV7-3,TGTGCCAGCAGCCCCGTCCCGGGCCCCACCTACGAGCAGTACTTC,CASSPVPGPTYEQYF
TRBJ2-3,-,-,TRBV6-5,TGTGCCAGCAGTTACGGAACGACAGCAACAGATACGCAGTATTTT,CASSYGTTATDTQYF
TRBJ2-1,-,-,TRBV7-2,TGTGCCAGCAGCCTGGGGGGTAGCAGGGAGCAGTTCTTC,CASSLGGSREQFF
TRBJ2-1,once,TRBD1,TRBV24-1,TGTGCCACCAGTGAGCGAGACAGGGTGGGTGAGCAGTTCTTC,CATSERDRVGEQFF
TRBJ1-1,-,-,TRBV28,TGTGCCAGCACCTTACCGGACTCTTGGTCTGAAGCTTTCTTT,CASTLPDSWSEAFF
TRBJ1-2,-,TRBD1,TRBV18,TGTGCCAGCTCGGAAGGGACAGGGGGGAACTATGGCTACACCTTC,CASSEGTGGNYGYTF
TRBJ2-3,-,TRBD2,TRBV18,TGTGCCAGCTCACCGGTATGGCGGGAGAAACGGACGCAGTATTTT,CASSPVWREKRTQYF
TRBJ2-2,once,-,TRBV19,TGTGCCAGTAGTACCATCACAGTTTACACCGGGGAGCTGTTTTTT,CASSTITVYTGELFF
TRBJ1-1,-,TRBD1,TRBV4-3,TGCGCCAGCAGCCAGCTCGGGACAGGCGGGTTGGGGGCTTTCTTT,CASSQLGTGGLGAFF
TRBJ2-7,-,TRBD2,TRBV15,TGTGCCACCAGCAGAGATGGGACTAGCGGGAGGGTACATCCTTTCTTCTACGAGCAGTACTTC,CATSRDGTSGRVHPFFYEQYF
TRBJ2-1,-,TRBD2,TRBV3-1/TRBV3-2,TGTGCCAGCAGCCCGCGTCGGGAGGATTACAATGAGCAGTTCTTC,CASSPRREDYNEQFF
TRBJ1-2,-,-,TRBV28,TGTGCCAGCATCCCCCCTATGGGGCAGGCCGTTAACTATGGCTACACCTTC,CASIPPMGQAVNYGYTF
TRBJ2-5,-,-,TRBV5-1,TGCGCCAGCAGCGCCCAAAACCGTCGACAGGAGACCCAGTACTTC,CASSAQNRRQETQYF
TRBJ2-7,-,TRBD2,TRBV5-4,TGTGCCAGCAGCTCGCCTGGGACTAGCAGAAACGAGCAGTACTTC,CASSSPGTSRNEQYF
TRBJ1-1,-,-,TRBV27,TGTGCCAGCAGTTTAAGAAGGGGCGCCCGGACTGAAGCTTTCTTT,CASSLRRGARTEAFF
TRBJ2-3,-,TRBD1,TRBV18,TGTGCCGCCCGGGACAGGTCCACAGATACGCAGTATTTT,CAARDRSTDTQYF
TRBJ2-7,-,TRBD1,TRBV19,TGTGCCAGTAGTAACTACAGGGGCCAGTACGAGCAGTACTTC,CASSNYRGQYEQYF
TRBJ2-5,-,-,TRBV18,TGTGCCAGCTCACCACGTCAGGGAGATTACCAAGAGACCCAGTACTTC,CASSPRQGDYQETQYF
TRBJ1-6,few,TRBD1,TRBV6-5,TGTGCCAGCAGCTCGGACAGGATGTATAATTCACCCCTCCACTTT,CASSSDRMYNSPLHF
TRBJ2-1,-,-,TRBV18,TGTGCCAGCTCACCGGCTCTAGCCCAATACAATGAGCAGTTCTTC,CASSPALAQYNEQFF
TRBJ2-7,once,-,TRBV9,TGTGCCAGCAGCGGCGGAGGAAAATCCTACGAGCAGTACTTC,CASSGGGKSYEQYF
TRBJ2-5,-,TRBD1,TRBV5-4,TGTGCCAGCAGCTTGGTCCCTGACAGGGCAGAGACCCAGTACTTC,CASSLVPDRAETQYF
TRBJ2-2,-,-,TRBV6-5,TGTGCCAGCACCCGGGGGCATACCGGGGAGCTGTTTTTT,CASTRGHTGELFF
TRBJ1-6,-,TRBD1,TRBV10-3,TGTGCCATCAGTTTCGACAGGGACAATTCACCCCTCCACTTT,CAISFDRDNSPLHF
TRBJ1-4,-,-,TRBV5-1,TGCGCCAGCAGCTTCGGGCAGGTTAATGAAAAACTGTTTTTT,CASSFGQVNEKLFF
TRBJ2-3,-,TRBD2,TRBV9,TGTGCCAGCAGCGCCCGACTAGCGGGAGGGACAGATACGCAGTATTTT,CASSARLAGGTDTQYF
TRBJ2-7,once,-,TRBV28,TGTGCCAGCAGTTTGGCCAGAATAATTTACGAGCAGTACTTC,CASSLARIIYEQYF